Shown below are 15 T cell receptor beta chains from a single sample sequenced in a study of blood T cell repertoires in COVID-19. Here immunoSEQ multiplex PCR was the method, and the copy in TCRdb shows in-frame clones only, minus some. The sample consists of roughly 500,000 clones, less than 90% of them appearing once. The sample was PBMCs or T cells enriched from blood (not recorded which). The receptors stem from a woman aged 60-75 years who had recovered from COVID-19.

The V and J genes are TRBV10-3 and TRBJ1-6; D is possibly TRBD1 (5 bases). Trimming cost V 5 bases and J 8 bases, with 16 bases left between them. The germline V gene encodes CDR1 ENHRY and CDR2 SYGVKD. The CDR3 is 15 amino acids. Here the CDR3 reads CAISYSQGSDSPLHF. DNA of the CDR3: TGTGCCATCAGTTATAGCCAGGGATCGGATTCACCCCTCCACTTT.

This sequence joins TRBV3-1 (or the pseudogene TRBV3-2) and TRBJ1-2; 7 bases are a match to TRBD1. Germline CDR1 reads LGHDT; CDR2 reads YNNKEL (reference sequence). The CDR3 has 14 residues. Losses at the gene ends were 2 bases for V and 8 bases for J; bases not matched to a gene: 8. The CDR3 is CASSQRQGVRGYTF. The CDR3 DNA is TGTGCCAGCAGCCAAAGACAGGGCGTTAGGGGCTACACCTTC.

In this sample, this clone turned up once. The chain links TRBV2 to TRBJ2-7; TRBD2 might be the D (6 bases). In germline, CDR1 is SNHLY, CDR2 FYNNEI. V was clipped by 6 bases and J by 1 base, with 10 bases between them. CDR3 length: 13 amino acids. CDR3: CASRRGSSYEQYV. The CDR3, as DNA: TGTGCCAGCAGGCGGGGTTCTTCCTACGAGCAGTACGTC.

The chain is built from TRBV6-5 and TRBJ2-1; 7 bases line up with TRBD1. The CDR3 is made up of 14 amino acids. Trimming took 5 bases from V and 10 from J; bases not matched to a gene: 11. CDR1 is MNHEY, CDR2 SVGAGI, per germline. The CDR3 nucleotides read TGTGCCAGCAGTCGCCTTGGGGGACAGCAGGAGCAGTTCTTC. Translation: CASSRLGGQQEQFF.

The J gene is TRBJ1-5, the V gene TRBV24-1; D ambiguous. Per germline, CDR1 KGHDR and CDR2 SFDVKD. This CDR3 spans 13 amino acids. V was clipped by 3 bases and J by 8 bases, with 10 bases between them. The CDR3 is CATSDLPGEPQHF. In nucleotides, the CDR3 is TGTGCCACCAGTGATCTCCCCGGGGAGCCCCAGCATTTT.

This chain uses TRBV18 with TRBJ2-3; 9 bases are shared with TRBD2. The J segment lost 3 bases and the V segment lost 4 bases, leaving 2 bases of the junction unmatched. Germline CDR1 KGHSH, CDR2 LQKENI. This CDR3 spans 14 amino acids. This CDR3 reads CASSLLAGTDTQYF. The CDR3 bases are TGTGCCAGCTCACTCCTAGCGGGGACAGATACGCAGTATTTT.

The V and J genes are TRBV4-1 and TRBJ1-1, with D possibly TRBD1 on 5 matching bases. Germline loops: CDR1 MGHRA, CDR2 YSYEKL. This CDR3 has 13 residues. V lost 4 bases and J 1 base, leaving 7 bases between the germline ends. CDR3 bases: TGCGCCAGCAGCCTCCAGGGGAACACTGAAGCTTTCTTT. Translated: CASSLQGNTEAFF.

CDR3 loop: CASSSAGTGGSYEQYF. The DNA of the CDR3 is TGTGCCAGCAGTTCCGCTGGGACAGGGGGCTCCTACGAGCAGTACTTC. The genes are TRBV27 and TRBJ2-7; TRBD1 agrees at 11 bases. The CDR3 sequence is 16 residues long. Trimming at V came to 4 bases and at J to 0 bases, leaving 5 bases not matched to a gene. Germline V gene sequence: CDR1 MNHEY, CDR2 SMNVEV (reference sequence).

This chain joins TRBV7-9 and TRBJ2-3, with D possibly matching TRBD2 (6 bases). The germline V and J ends were trimmed by 7 bases and 0 bases, with 11 bases remaining between them. Per the germline V gene, CDR1 is SEHNR and CDR2 is FQNEAQ (reference sequence). This CDR3 spans 14 amino acids. CDR3 DNA sequence: TGTGCCAGCACGCGCGGGGTTAGCACAGATACGCAGTATTTT. As protein: CASTRGVSTDTQYF.

J is TRBJ2-3 and V is TRBV19, with 8 nucleotides matching TRBD1. Trimming cost V 3 bases and J 4 bases; bases outside gene matches: 6. Germline CDR1 LNHDA, CDR2 SQIVND (reference sequence). The length of the CDR3 is 15 residues. The CDR3 protein is CASSMTGVKADTQYF. CDR3 coding DNA: TGTGCCAGTAGTATGACAGGGGTGAAGGCAGATACGCAGTATTTT. Full variable domain (rest looked up from reference TRBV19 and TRBJ2-3): DGGITQSPKYLFRKEGQNVTLSCEQNLNHDAMYWYRQDPGQGLRLIYYSQIVNDFQKGDIAEGYSVSREKKESFPLTVTSAQKNPTAFYLCASSMTGVKADTQYFGPGTRLTVL.

To note about this clone: The sample carries other DNA sequences with the same CDR3. The chain carries TRBV18 and TRBJ2-5; a possible D gene is TRBD2 (5 bases). Germline values: CDR1 KGHSH, CDR2 LQKENI. The V end lost 3 bases, the J end lost 1 base, and 6 bases lay between the germline ends. The CDR3 consists of 13 residues. The CDR3 here is CASSPGSQETQYF. DNA of the CDR3: TGTGCCAGCTCACCGGGGAGCCAAGAGACCCAGTACTTC.

The chain employs TRBV6-5 and TRBJ2-1, with 7 bases identical to TRBD1. The CDR3 totals 14 residues. Germline CDR1 and CDR2: MNHEY and SVGAGI. V gave up 2 bases and J gave up 4 bases; unmatched junction bases: 2. The CDR3 sequence: CASSYKGQYNEQFF. In DNA, the CDR3 is TGTGCCAGCAGTTACAAGGGACAGTACAATGAGCAGTTCTTC.

The chain recombines TRBV6-5 with TRBJ1-6, with D possibly matching TRBD1 (5 bases). Per the germline V gene, CDR1 is MNHEY and CDR2 is SVGAGI. The CDR3 consists of 12 residues. V gave up 6 bases and J gave up 7 bases, with 7 bases separating them. The DNA for the CDR3 is TGTGCCAGCAGCCGACAGAATTCACCCCTCCACTTT. Translated: CASSRQNSPLHF.

The V gene is TRBV27, the J gene TRBJ2-2; TRBD1 matches at 7 bases. The CDR3 runs 14 residues. The V segment lost 3 bases and the J segment 6 bases; nucleotides outside the gene matches: 4. Germline V gene lookup returns CDR1 MNHEY and CDR2 SMNVEV (reference sequence). CDR3 nucleotides: TGTGCCAGCAGTTTGACAGGGCAGGCCGGGGAGCTGTTTTTT. Protein sequence: CASSLTGQAGELFF.

The chain employs TRBV7-2 and TRBJ1-2; 7 nucleotides line up with TRBD1. The germline V gene encodes CDR1 SGHTA and CDR2 FQGNSA. This CDR3 region has 15 residues. V was pared by 7 bases and J by 2 bases, with 10 bases of the junction left unmatched. CDR3 loop: CASTSGGQANYGYTF. For the CDR3, the DNA is TGTGCCAGCACCTCCGGCGGACAGGCAAACTATGGCTACACCTTC. Filled out from reference TRBV7-2 and TRBJ1-2, the complete variable domain reads GAGVSQSPSNKVTEKGKDVELRCDPISGHTALYWYRQSLGQGLEFLIYFQGNSAPDKSGLPSDRFSAERTGGSVSTLTIQRTQQEDSAVYLCASTSGGQANYGYTFGSGTRLTVV.